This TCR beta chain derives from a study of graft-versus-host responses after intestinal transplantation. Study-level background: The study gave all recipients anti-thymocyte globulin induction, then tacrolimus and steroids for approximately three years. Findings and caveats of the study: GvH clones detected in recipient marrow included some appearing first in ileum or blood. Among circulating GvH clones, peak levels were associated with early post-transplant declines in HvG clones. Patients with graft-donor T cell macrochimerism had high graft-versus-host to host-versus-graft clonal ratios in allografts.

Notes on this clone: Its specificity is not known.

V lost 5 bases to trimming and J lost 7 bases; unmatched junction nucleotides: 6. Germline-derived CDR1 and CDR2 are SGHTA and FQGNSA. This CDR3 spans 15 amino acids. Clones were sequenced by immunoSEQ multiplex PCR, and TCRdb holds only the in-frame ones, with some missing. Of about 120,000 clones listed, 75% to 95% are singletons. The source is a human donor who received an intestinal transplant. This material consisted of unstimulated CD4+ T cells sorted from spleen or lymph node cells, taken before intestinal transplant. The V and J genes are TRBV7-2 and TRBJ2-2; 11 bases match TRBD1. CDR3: CASSRTGGTVGELFF. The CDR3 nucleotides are TGTGCCAGCAGCCGGACAGGGGGCACCGTCGGGGAGCTGTTTTTT.